Listed below are T cell receptor beta chains from one sample, sequenced in a study of T cell changes during pregnancy in multiple sclerosis. Generated by immunoSEQ multiplex PCR, the TCRdb table keeps only in-frame clones and is missing some. This table holds just over 90,000 clones, 91% found once. This material consisted of peripheral blood, taken after pregnancy. These receptors all come from a female donor in good health, enrolled as a control in a pregnancy study. Each CDR3 is given with its conserved first and last residue. Each record gives: clone size, V gene, J gene, D gene, CDR3 DNA, CDR3 protein. The D gene is left open where the match is weak. Only some rows state a clone size, as once, few, many or a class for expanded clones.

>-|TRBV4-1|TRBJ1-5|-
TGCGCCAGCAGCCCCCAGCGGGGGGGCCTTGGTCAGCCCCAGCATTTT
CASSPQRGGLGQPQHF
>-|TRBV7-2|TRBJ2-1|-
TGTGCCAGCAGCTCTAAGATAGAGCAGTTCTTC
CASSSKIEQFF
>once|TRBV5-4|TRBJ2-7|TRBD1
TGTGCCAGCAGCACCGGACAGGGACGCTACGAGCAGTACTTC
CASSTGQGRYEQYF
>-|TRBV6-5|TRBJ2-1|TRBD1
TGTGCCAGCAGTTACCCCGGGACAGAGGGAAAGCAGTTCTTC
CASSYPGTEGKQFF
>-|TRBV5-6|TRBJ2-7|-
TGTGCCAGCTCTCGGGGGGCCAGCGAGCAGTACTTC
CASSRGASEQYF
>-|TRBV5-4|TRBJ2-2|-
TGTGCCAGCAGGCGAGGGGGGGCCGACACCGGGGAGCTGTTTTTT
CASRRGGADTGELFF
>-|TRBV9|TRBJ2-5|-
TGTGCCAGCAGCGTAGATGCAGGGCCGGAGGAGACCCAGTACTTC
CASSVDAGPEETQYF
>-|TRBV7-6|TRBJ2-1|TRBD2
TGTGCCAGCAGCCGCTTAATACCGACTAGCCCCAATGAGCAGTTCTTC
CASSRLIPTSPNEQFF
>-|TRBV9|TRBJ1-1|-
TGTGCCAGCAGCGTAGAAGGGCAGGGGCACCGAACAGGTGAAGCTTTCTTT
CASSVEGQGHRTGEAFF
>-|TRBV4-3|TRBJ1-5|-
TGCGCCAGCAGCCAAGATGAGGGGAGGAATCAGCCCCAGCATTTT
CASSQDEGRNQPQHF
>-|TRBV11-2|TRBJ1-2|TRBD1
TGTGCCAGCAGCCCATTTTTATCGGGACAGGGAGATGGCTACACCTTC
CASSPFLSGQGDGYTF
>-|TRBV2|TRBJ2-1|TRBD2
TGTGCCAGCAGTGAGGGGACTAGCGGGGGCCCAATGGAGCAGTTCTTC
CASSEGTSGGPMEQFF
>-|TRBV19|TRBJ1-5|TRBD1
TGTGCCAGTAGTCCCCCCGGGGACAGGCGGTTAAGTCAGCCCCAGCATTTT
CASSPPGDRRLSQPQHF
>-|TRBV7-3|TRBJ2-7|-
TGTGCCAGCAGCCTGACGAGCGGGTCCTACGAGCAGTACTTC
CASSLTSGSYEQYF
>-|TRBV4-2|TRBJ2-1|TRBD2
TGTGCCAGCAGCCTAGCGGGGTCGCGGGGCAATGAGCAGTTCTTC
CASSLAGSRGNEQFF
>-|TRBV28|TRBJ1-2|TRBD1
TGTGCCAGCAGGAACTCCGGACAGGGGGATTATCCCGGCTATGGCTACACCTTC
CASRNSGQGDYPGYGYTF
>-|TRBV7-6|TRBJ2-1|-
TGTGCCAGCAGCGCCACAAGGGGGGGACCTCGAACCAATGAGCAGTTCTTC
CASSATRGGPRTNEQFF
>-|TRBV2|TRBJ2-5|-
TGTGCCAGCTTTGGCAGGGGAGACACAGAGACCCAGTACTTC
CASFGRGDTETQYF
>-|TRBV7-3|TRBJ2-1|TRBD2
TGTGCCAGCAGCTCTACTAGCGGGGGAAGCAATGAGCAGTTCTTC
CASSSTSGGSNEQFF
>-|TRBV6-4|TRBJ2-1|TRBD2
TGTGCCAGCAGTGTGTCTTTAGCGGGGTCTACCTACAATGAGCAGTTCTTC
CASSVSLAGSTYNEQFF
>-|TRBV9|TRBJ2-3|TRBD2
TGTGCCAGCAGCCTCTTAACTAGCGGGGACACAGATACGCAGTATTTT
CASSLLTSGDTDTQYF
>once|TRBV5-4|TRBJ1-1|-
TGTGCCAGCAGACGCTGGGACAATTGGGTAGCTTTCTTT
CASRRWDNWVAFF
>-|TRBV6-5|TRBJ2-7|-
TGTGCCAGCAGTCTTTCGGGTCTGTACGAGCAGTACTTC
CASSLSGLYEQYF
>-|TRBV9|TRBJ1-3|TRBD1
TGTGCCAGCACCCAGGGGGGTCGGAACACCATATATTTT
CASTQGGRNTIYF
>-|TRBV4-3|TRBJ2-1|-
TGCGCCAGCAGCCAAGATAGGACAGAGACCTACAATGAGCAGTTCTTC
CASSQDRTETYNEQFF
>-|TRBV30|TRBJ1-3|-
TGTGCCTGGAGTATGGGTCGGGCCGGGAGGCTATATTTT
CAWSMGRAGRLYF
>-|TRBV5-6|TRBJ1-4|TRBD1
TGTGCCAGCAGCGCTTATGGGACAGGGGTTGGTGAAAAACTGTTTTTT
CASSAYGTGVGEKLFF
>-|TRBV9|TRBJ2-1|-
TGTGCCAGCAGCCGCGGCGGGACAGCCTACAATGAGCAGTTCTTC
CASSRGGTAYNEQFF
>-|TRBV7-6|TRBJ2-7|TRBD1
TGTGCCAGCAGCTTAGACAGGGGCGACGAGCAGTACTTC
CASSLDRGDEQYF
>-|TRBV6-6|TRBJ2-7|-
TGTGCCAGCAGTTGGAGAGCCTCGGGTGAGCAGTACTTC
CASSWRASGEQYF
>once|TRBV6-5|TRBJ2-7|-
TGTGCCAGCAGTTTTACGACAGGTTCCTACGAGCAGTACTTC
CASSFTTGSYEQYF
>-|TRBV6-6|TRBJ1-1|-
TGTGCCAGCAGCCGGGGGGTAAACACTGAAGCTTTCTTT
CASSRGVNTEAFF
>few|TRBV11-2|TRBJ1-6|TRBD1
TGTGCCAGCAGCCCCTACCGGACAGGGGGCAGGGATAATTCACCCCTCCACTTT
CASSPYRTGGRDNSPLHF
>-|TRBV11-2|TRBJ2-5|TRBD2
TGTGCCAGCAGCCCCCGGGGGGGCCCCCAAGAGACCCAGTACTTC
CASSPRGGPQETQYF
>-|TRBV10-3|TRBJ2-1|-
TGTGCCATCAGCCAGGACTCTCACCTAAACAATGAGCAGTTCTTC
CAISQDSHLNNEQFF
>-|TRBV7-9|TRBJ2-7|-
TGTGCCAGCAGCTTAGAGTTCGGGTACGAGCAGTACTTC
CASSLEFGYEQYF
>few|TRBV4-2|TRBJ1-1|-
TGTGCCAGCAGCCGATATAGGAACACTGAAGCTTTCTTT
CASSRYRNTEAFF
>medium-sized|TRBV15|TRBJ2-1|TRBD2
TGTGCCACCTGGGGCGGGGGCAATGAGCAGTTCTTC
CATWGGGNEQFF
>-|TRBV5-5|TRBJ2-7|-
TGTGCCAGCAGCGGATACATGAGGTACGAGCAGTACTTC
CASSGYMRYEQYF
>once|TRBV15|TRBJ2-7|TRBD2
TGTGCCACCAAAGGGACTAGCGACTCCTACGAGCAGTACTTC
CATKGTSDSYEQYF
>-|TRBV7-8|TRBJ2-5|TRBD1
TGTGCCAGCCGGCGGACAGGGGGGCAAGAGACCCAGTACTTC
CASRRTGGQETQYF
>-|TRBV5-4|TRBJ1-2|-
TGTGCCAGCAGCCTACAGGGAGATGGCTATGGCTACACCTTC
CASSLQGDGYGYTF
>-|TRBV5-4|TRBJ1-2|-
TGTGCCAGCAGCTTGGATGCGTTGAGGATCTATGGCTACACCTTC
CASSLDALRIYGYTF
>-|TRBV27|TRBJ1-1|-
TGTGCCAGCATCTCCCCCCGGGCGGGCACTGAAGCTTTCTTT
CASISPRAGTEAFF
>once|TRBV12-5|TRBJ2-3|-
TGTGCTAGTGGTTTGAGAGCAGATACGCAGTATTTT
CASGLRADTQYF
>-|TRBV2|TRBJ1-3|TRBD1
TGTGCCAGCAGTGGCGGGACAGGGAGTCTGGGCTCTGGAAACACCATATATTTT
CASSGGTGSLGSGNTIYF
>-|TRBV5-4|TRBJ2-5|-
TGTGCCAGCAGCTTAGTAGCCGGGACCCAGTACTTC
CASSLVAGTQYF
>-|TRBV7-2|TRBJ2-3|-
TGTGCCAGCAGCCGAGGGGGGGGGCCGCGCCGCCAAGATACGCAGTATTTT
CASSRGGGPRRQDTQYF
>-|TRBV28|TRBJ1-2|-
TGTGCCAGCAGTTTATCTTTTGGGGGAGGGCTCTATGGCTACACCTTC
CASSLSFGGGLYGYTF
>-|TRBV5-6|TRBJ1-1|-
TGTGCCAGCAGCATGCCTTGGGCGAACACTGAAGCTTTCTTT
CASSMPWANTEAFF
>-|TRBV19|TRBJ2-7|TRBD1
TGTGCCAGCCGATCCGGGACAGGGGGAGGTGAGCAGTACTTC
CASRSGTGGGEQYF
>-|TRBV28|TRBJ1-2|-
TGTGCCAGCAGTTTCATCTATGGCTACACCTTC
CASSFIYGYTF
>once|TRBV4-1|TRBJ2-3|-
TGCGCCAGCAGCCAAGTTGCGGATACGCAGTATTTT
CASSQVADTQYF
>-|TRBV6-5|TRBJ1-1|-
TGTGCCAGCAGTTACTCGGAGGGTGTTGGTACTGAAGCTTTCTTT
CASSYSEGVGTEAFF
>-|TRBV18|TRBJ1-6|-
TGTGCCAGCTCCCCGGACTTGACACCCCTCCACTTT
CASSPDLTPLHF